This T cell receptor (beta chain) was captured in a study of blood T cell repertoires in COVID-19. Study-level information: The samples span acute and convalescent COVID-19 from the United States, Italy and Spain. PBMCs, B-cell-depleted T cells, or T cells were the source of the cDNA or gDNA that made up the material.

Study processing details: Reference gene primer amplification gave estimated nucleated cell counts. Profiled with immunoSEQ multiplex PCR; TCRdb holds only in-frame clones, not every one. That table furnishes V, J and clone size, whereas the DNA furnished D and trimming. Of tens of thousands of clones detected, about 68% appear once; the ten largest clones hold approximately 5.8%. Germline V gene sequence: CDR1 SGHAT, CDR2 FQNNGV. The CDR3 has 15 amino acids. The germline V and J ends were trimmed by 0 bases and 2 bases, with 10 bases remaining between them. Sequencing used peripheral blood. The rearrangement uses TRBV11-2 and TRBJ2-5; D not certain. The sequence was obtained from a middle-aged man with active or convalescent COVID-19. The CDR3 nucleotides are TGTGCCAGCAGCTTAGATCCTGGAGCTCAAGAGACCCAGTACTTC. It specifies CASSLDPGAQETQYF.